The 5 T cell receptor beta chains listed next were all sequenced from one sample in a study of Tregs in tolerant kidney transplant recipients. Only in-frame clones appear in the TCRdb table, and some are missing; sequencing was by immunoSEQ multiplex PCR. The table has roughly 69,000 clones, 85% to 90% seen once. The source was CD4+ T cells from blood, collected before the transplant. The receptors here all came from a human donor who received a combined kidney and bone marrow transplant.

This chain uses TRBV6-5 with TRBJ1-1, with 7 bases lining up with TRBD1. Germline assignment: CDR1 MNHEY and CDR2 SVGAGI. V gave up 0 bases and J gave up 12 bases; unmatched junction bases: 7. The CDR3 sequence is 13 residues long. Here the CDR3 DNA reads TGTGCCAGCAGTTACTCACCGGGACAGCAACCTTTCTTT. Translation: CASSYSPGQQPFF.

The chain combines TRBV28 with TRBJ2-7; TRBD2 might be the D (6 bases). V was trimmed by 5 bases and J by 3 bases, leaving 17 bases between them. CDR1 and CDR2 (germline): MDHEN, SYDVKM. The CDR3 consists of 15 residues. The CDR3 sequence: CASSGTSLGNYEQYF. In DNA, the CDR3 is TGTGCCAGCAGTGGCACTAGCCTGGGGAACTACGAGCAGTACTTC.

This clone showed up just a few times. The rearrangement joins TRBV7-3 to TRBJ2-3; 7 nucleotides agree with TRBD2. J lost 4 bases, V lost 2 bases, and 0 bases had no gene match. Germline CDR1 and CDR2: SGHTA and FQGTGA. CDR3 length equals 13 residues. The CDR3 DNA sequence: TGTGCCAGCAGCTTAGCGGGAGCAGATACGCAGTATTTT. This codes for CASSLAGADTQYF.

The chain uses TRBV6-5 and TRBJ2-1, with 9 bases matching TRBD1. The CDR3 sequence is 14 residues long. Per the germline V gene, CDR1 is MNHEY and CDR2 is SVGAGI. V lost 5 bases and J lost 5; bases outside the gene matches: 4. The CDR3 DNA reads TGTGCCAGCAGTAGGGACAGGGTCAACAATGAGCAGTTCTTC. Its translation is CASSRDRVNNEQFF.

The J gene is TRBJ1-3, the V gene TRBV27; D not resolved. Germline CDR1 and CDR2: MNHEY and SMNVEV (reference sequence). The CDR3 runs to 14 residues. V was pared by 6 bases and J by 0 bases, with 9 bases between. The DNA for the CDR3 is TGTGCCAGCAGGACTACCTACTCTGGAAACACCATATATTTT. This gives the protein CASRTTYSGNTIYF.